Listed here is a single T cell receptor beta chain. The CDR3 is made up of 14 amino acids. Per the germline V gene, CDR1 is SGHTA and CDR2 is FQGNSA. J gave up 10 bases and V 5 bases, and 6 bases lay outside the gene matches. The sample belongs to a study of blood T cells in healthy people across ages. It was with a sample-barcoded 5' primer and a J-beta primer mix that a second PCR of about 7 to 12 cycles was run. TCRdb fed the 5' RACE reads into MiXCR, producing one record per CDR3 protein. Of some 1,800,000 distinct CDR3 sequences in the sample, 39% were seen once. The chain combines TRBV7-2 with TRBJ2-1, with 12 bases matching TRBD1. Sequencing input: blood. The receptor was isolated from a human donor in good health. For the CDR3, the DNA is TGTGCCAGCAGCCCGGGACAGGGGGCATTCGAGCAGTTCTTC. Amino acids: CASSPGQGAFEQFF.